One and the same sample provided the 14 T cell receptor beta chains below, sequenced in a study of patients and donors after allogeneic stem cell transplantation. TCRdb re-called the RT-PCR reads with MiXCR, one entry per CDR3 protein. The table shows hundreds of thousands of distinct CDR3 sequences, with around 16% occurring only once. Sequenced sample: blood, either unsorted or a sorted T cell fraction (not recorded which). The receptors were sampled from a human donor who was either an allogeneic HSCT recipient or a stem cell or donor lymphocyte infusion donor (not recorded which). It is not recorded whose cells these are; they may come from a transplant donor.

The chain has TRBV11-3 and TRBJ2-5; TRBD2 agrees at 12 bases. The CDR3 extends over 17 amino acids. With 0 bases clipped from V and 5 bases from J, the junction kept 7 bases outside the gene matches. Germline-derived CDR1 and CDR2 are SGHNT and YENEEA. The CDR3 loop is CASSLDLRLAGDETQYF. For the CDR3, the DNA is TGTGCCAGCAGCTTAGATCTGCGACTAGCGGGAGACGAGACCCAGTACTTC.

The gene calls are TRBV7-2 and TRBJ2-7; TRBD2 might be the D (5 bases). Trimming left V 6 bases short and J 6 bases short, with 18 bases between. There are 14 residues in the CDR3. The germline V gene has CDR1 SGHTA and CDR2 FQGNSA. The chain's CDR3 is CASSLMGRIGEQYF. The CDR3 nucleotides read TGTGCCAGCAGTTTAATGGGGAGAATCGGCGAGCAGTACTTC.

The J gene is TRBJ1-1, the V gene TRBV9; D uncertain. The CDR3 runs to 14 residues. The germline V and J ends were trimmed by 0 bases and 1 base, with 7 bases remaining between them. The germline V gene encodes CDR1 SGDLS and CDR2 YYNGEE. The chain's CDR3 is CASSVVGENTEAFF. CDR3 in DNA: TGTGCCAGCAGCGTAGTCGGGGAGAACACTGAAGCTTTCTTT.

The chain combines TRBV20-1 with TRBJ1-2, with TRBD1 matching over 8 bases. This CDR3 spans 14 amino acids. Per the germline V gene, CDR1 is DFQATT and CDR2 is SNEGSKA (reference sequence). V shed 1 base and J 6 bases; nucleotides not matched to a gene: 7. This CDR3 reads CSARVHRGKDGYTF. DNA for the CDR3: TGCAGTGCTAGAGTCCACAGGGGGAAGGATGGCTACACCTTC.

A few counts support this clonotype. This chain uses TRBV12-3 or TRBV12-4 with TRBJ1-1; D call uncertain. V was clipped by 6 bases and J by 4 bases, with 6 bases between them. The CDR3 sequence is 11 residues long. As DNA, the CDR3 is TGTGCCAGCAGCCCGGTCACTGAAGCTTTCTTT. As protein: CASSPVTEAFF.

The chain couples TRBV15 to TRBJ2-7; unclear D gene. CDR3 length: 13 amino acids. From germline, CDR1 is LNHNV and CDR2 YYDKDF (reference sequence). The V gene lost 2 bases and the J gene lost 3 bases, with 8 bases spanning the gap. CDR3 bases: TGTGCCACCAGCAGAAGTAGGGACTACGAGCAGTACTTC. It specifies CATSRSRDYEQYF.

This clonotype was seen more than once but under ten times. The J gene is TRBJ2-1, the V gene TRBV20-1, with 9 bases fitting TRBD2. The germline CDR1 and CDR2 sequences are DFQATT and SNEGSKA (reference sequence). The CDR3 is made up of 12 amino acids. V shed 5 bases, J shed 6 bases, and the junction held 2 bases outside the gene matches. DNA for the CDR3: TGCAGTGCTTCGACTAGCGGCAATGAGCAGTTCTTC. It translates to CSASTSGNEQFF.

The CDR3 bases are TGCAGTGTCTACAGGGCTGATCAGCCCCAGCATTTT. Translating it yields CSVYRADQPQHF. The chain employs TRBV20-1 and TRBJ1-5; a possible D gene is TRBD1 (6 bases). The V end was cut by 7 bases, the J end by 5 bases, with 12 bases between. This CDR3 is 12 amino acids long. In germline, CDR1 is DFQATT, CDR2 SNEGSKA (reference sequence).

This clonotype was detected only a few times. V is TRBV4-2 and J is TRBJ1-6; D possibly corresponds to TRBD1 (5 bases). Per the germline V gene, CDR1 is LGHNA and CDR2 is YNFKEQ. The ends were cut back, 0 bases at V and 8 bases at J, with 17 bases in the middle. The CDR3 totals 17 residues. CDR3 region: CASSQEGPSREDSPLHF. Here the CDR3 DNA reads TGTGCCAGCAGCCAAGAAGGACCGAGCAGGGAAGATTCACCCCTCCACTTT.

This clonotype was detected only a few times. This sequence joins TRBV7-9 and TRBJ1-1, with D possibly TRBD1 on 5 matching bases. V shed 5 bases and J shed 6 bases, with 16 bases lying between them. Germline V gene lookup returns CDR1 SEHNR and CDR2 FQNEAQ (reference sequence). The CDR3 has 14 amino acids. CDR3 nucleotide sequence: TGTGCCAGCAGCCCCCAAGCTCGGGGGGCTGAAGCTTTCTTT. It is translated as CASSPQARGAEAFF.

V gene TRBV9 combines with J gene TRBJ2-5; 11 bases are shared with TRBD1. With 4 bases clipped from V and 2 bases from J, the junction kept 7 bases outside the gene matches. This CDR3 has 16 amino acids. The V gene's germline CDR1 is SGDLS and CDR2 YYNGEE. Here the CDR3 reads CASSPGQGANQETQYF. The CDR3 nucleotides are TGTGCCAGCAGCCCCGGACAGGGGGCTAATCAAGAGACCCAGTACTTC.

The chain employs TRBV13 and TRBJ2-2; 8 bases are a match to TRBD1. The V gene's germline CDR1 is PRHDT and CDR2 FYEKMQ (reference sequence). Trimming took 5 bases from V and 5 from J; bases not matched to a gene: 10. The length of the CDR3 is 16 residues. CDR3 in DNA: TGTGCCAGCAGCGAAGGGAGCAGGGGGCGGACCGGGGAGCTGTTTTTT. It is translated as CASSEGSRGRTGELFF.

The CDR3 nucleotides are TGTGCCAGCAGCCAAGATTGGAATGAGCAGTTCTTC. Translated, it gives CASSQDWNEQFF. The rearrangement uses TRBV4-2 and TRBJ2-1; D not certain. CDR1 is LGHNA, CDR2 YNFKEQ, per germline. Trimming took 0 bases from V and 7 from J, leaving 4 bases between them. This CDR3 region has 12 residues.

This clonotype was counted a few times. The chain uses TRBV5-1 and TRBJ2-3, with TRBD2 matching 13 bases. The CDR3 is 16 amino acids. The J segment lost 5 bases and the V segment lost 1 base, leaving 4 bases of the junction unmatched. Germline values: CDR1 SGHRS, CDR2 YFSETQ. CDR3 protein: CASSLTSGGAQDTQYF. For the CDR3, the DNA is TGCGCCAGCAGCTTGACTAGCGGGGGGGCTCAAGATACGCAGTATTTT.